Listed here are 11 T cell receptor beta chains from one sample, sequenced in a study of cytomegalovirus exposure and HLA in healthy donors. A multiplex PCR was run with 60 Vbeta primers and 13 Jbeta primers. Repertoires were generated with immunoSEQ multiplex PCR, while TCRdb's copy carries only in-frame clones and drops some. Of about 97,000 clones detected, around three quarters appear once; the ten largest clones hold 4.1%. The material sequenced was PBMCs. These receptors were collected from a middle-aged man in good health and CMV-seronegative.

CDR3 protein: CASSNPAGELFF. The CDR3 region has the DNA TGTGCCAGCTCAAACCCGGCCGGGGAGCTGTTTTTT. The rearrangement links TRBV18 to TRBJ2-2; D is undetermined. Trimming shortened V by 5 bases and J by 6 bases, and 7 bases separated the two germline ends. Per germline, CDR1 KGHSH and CDR2 LQKENI. This CDR3 is built from 12 residues.

This sequence joins TRBV7-8 and TRBJ2-4; perhaps TRBD2 as D (6 bases). Germline CDR1 reads SGHVS; CDR2 reads FQNEAQ. This CDR3 has 15 amino acids. V gave up 4 bases and J gave up 5 bases, with 15 bases separating them. The CDR3, as DNA: TGTGCCAGCAGCTCAAGTTCGGGGGAACAAAACATTCAGTACTTC. It encodes CASSSSSGEQNIQYF.

CDR3 amino acids: CASSSNAANTEAFF. In DNA, the CDR3 is TGTGCCAGCAGTTCAAACGCGGCCAACACTGAAGCTTTCTTT. V and J are TRBV6-6 and TRBJ1-1; D uncertain. The CDR3 spans 14 residues. Trimming left V 4 bases short and J 2 bases short, with 11 bases between. Germline V lookup: CDR1 MNHNY, CDR2 SVGAGI (reference sequence).

This clone was seen a few times. The V and J genes are TRBV5-1 and TRBJ2-4, with a possible D match to TRBD2 (6 bases). Germline V lookup: CDR1 SGHRS, CDR2 YFSETQ. This CDR3 region has 14 residues. The ends were cut back, 4 bases at V and 2 bases at J, with 10 bases in the middle. The CDR3 is CASSPAGSKNIQYF. CDR3 DNA: TGCGCCAGCAGCCCGGCGGGATCCAAAAACATTCAGTACTTC.

The J gene is TRBJ1-1, the V gene TRBV9; tentatively, D is TRBD1 (5 bases). V dropped 3 bases and J dropped 5 bases, with 14 bases sitting between them. Germline assignment: CDR1 SGDLS and CDR2 YYNGEE. This CDR3 spans 14 amino acids. The CDR3 region has the DNA TGTGCCAGCAGCGGGGGAGGGACGAGAACTGAAGCTTTCTTT. The encoded protein is CASSGGGTRTEAFF.

The table lists this clone with a few counts. The chain recombines TRBV6-5 with TRBJ1-1, with 7 bases matching TRBD1. The CDR3 covers 15 residues. V gave up 7 bases and J gave up 3 bases; unmatched junction bases: 11. Germline-derived CDR1 and CDR2 are MNHEY and SVGAGI. CDR3 loop: CASNEPRGLHTEAFF. Written as DNA, the CDR3 is TGTGCCAGCAATGAGCCCAGGGGGTTACACACTGAAGCTTTCTTT.

The chain employs TRBV7-2 and TRBJ1-3, with D maybe TRBD1 (6 bases). The CDR3 totals 14 residues. The V end lost 4 bases, the J end lost 1 base, and 8 bases lay between the germline ends. Germline values: CDR1 SGHTA, CDR2 FQGNSA. CDR3 coding DNA: TGTGCCAGCAGCTCCCAGGGGTCTGGAAACACCATATATTTT. Its translation: CASSSQGSGNTIYF.

The J gene is TRBJ1-1, the V gene TRBV18, with TRBD1 as a possible D gene (5 bases). Germline assignment: CDR1 KGHSH and CDR2 LQKENI. The CDR3 length is 19 residues. With 3 bases removed from V and 4 bases from J, the gap between germline ends came to 27 bases. CDR3 residues: CASSPYSGARGGEGTEAFF. The CDR3 coding sequence is TGTGCCAGCTCACCCTACTCCGGGGCGAGGGGAGGGGAGGGCACTGAAGCTTTCTTT.

The chain uses TRBV7-2 and TRBJ1-5; unclear D gene. The V gene's germline CDR1 is SGHTA and CDR2 FQGNSA. CDR3 length: 15 amino acids. Trimming stripped 5 bases from V and 0 bases from J, with 11 bases between. The CDR3 bases are TGTGCCAGCAGCCGCCACAGAGATAGCAATCAGCCCCAGCATTTT. This translates into CASSRHRDSNQPQHF.

V is TRBV7-8 and J is TRBJ2-5; 12 nucleotides agree with TRBD2. The germline V gene has CDR1 SGHVS and CDR2 FQNEAQ. V trimming: 5 bases; J trimming: 7 bases; junction bases outside the gene matches: 17. This CDR3 is 18 amino acids long. The CDR3 DNA reads TGTGCCAGCAGCCTTCCCTCTAGCGGGGGGGCGAGGGTCGTGACCCAGTACTTC. It specifies CASSLPSSGGARVVTQYF.

The rearrangement uses TRBV19 and TRBJ2-1; TRBD1 matches at 9 bases. CDR1 is LNHDA and CDR2 is SQIVND in the germline V gene (reference sequence). The CDR3 loop spans 16 amino acids. The V segment lost 6 bases and the J segment 3 bases; nucleotides outside the gene matches: 9. CDR3 in DNA: TGTGCCAGTAGAACCACCGGGACAGGGCTCTACAATGAGCAGTTCTTC. Protein sequence: CASRTTGTGLYNEQFF.